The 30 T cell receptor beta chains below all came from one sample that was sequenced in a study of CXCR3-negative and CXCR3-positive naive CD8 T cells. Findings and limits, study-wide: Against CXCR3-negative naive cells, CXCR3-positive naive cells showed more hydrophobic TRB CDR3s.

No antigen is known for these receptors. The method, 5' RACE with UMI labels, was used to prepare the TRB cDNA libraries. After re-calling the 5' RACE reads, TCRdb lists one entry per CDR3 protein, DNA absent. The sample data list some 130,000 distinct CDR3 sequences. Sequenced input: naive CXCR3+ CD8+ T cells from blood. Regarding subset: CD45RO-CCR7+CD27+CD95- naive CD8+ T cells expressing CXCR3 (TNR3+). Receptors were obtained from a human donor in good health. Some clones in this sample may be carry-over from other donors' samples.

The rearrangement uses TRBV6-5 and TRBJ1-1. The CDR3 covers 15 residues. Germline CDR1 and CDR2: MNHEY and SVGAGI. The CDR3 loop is CASSYKVGGITEAFF.

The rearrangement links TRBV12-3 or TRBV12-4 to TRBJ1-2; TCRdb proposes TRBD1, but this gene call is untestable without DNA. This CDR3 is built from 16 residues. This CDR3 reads CASSHPSGQALSGYTF.

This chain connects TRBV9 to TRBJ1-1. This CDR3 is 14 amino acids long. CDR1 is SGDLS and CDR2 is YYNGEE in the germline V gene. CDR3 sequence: CASSVENSNTEAFF.

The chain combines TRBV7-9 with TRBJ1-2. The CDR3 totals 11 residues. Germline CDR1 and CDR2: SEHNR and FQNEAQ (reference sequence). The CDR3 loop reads CAVSKPRGYTF.

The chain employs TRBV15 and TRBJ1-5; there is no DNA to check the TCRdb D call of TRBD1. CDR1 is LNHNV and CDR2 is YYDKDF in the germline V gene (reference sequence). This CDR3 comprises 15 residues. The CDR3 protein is CATSSAGTPGRPQHF.

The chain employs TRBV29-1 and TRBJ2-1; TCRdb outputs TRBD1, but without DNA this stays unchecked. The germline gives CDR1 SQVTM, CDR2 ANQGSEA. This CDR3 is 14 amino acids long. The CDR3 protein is CSVVGQGAYNEQFF.

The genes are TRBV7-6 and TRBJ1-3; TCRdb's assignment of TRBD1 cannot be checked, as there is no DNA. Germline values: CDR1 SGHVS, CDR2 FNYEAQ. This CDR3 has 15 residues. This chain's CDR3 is CASSLGGIGGNTIYF.

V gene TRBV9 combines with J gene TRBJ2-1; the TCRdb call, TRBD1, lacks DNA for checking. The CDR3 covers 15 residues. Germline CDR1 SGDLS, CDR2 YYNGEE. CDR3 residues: CASSVGAGAGNEQFF.

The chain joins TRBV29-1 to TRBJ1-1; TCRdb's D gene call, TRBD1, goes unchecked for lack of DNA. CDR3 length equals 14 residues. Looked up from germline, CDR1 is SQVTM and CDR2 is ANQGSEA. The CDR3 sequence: CSVEVPGDRTEAFF.

CDR3: CASSRDWIYEQYF. The chain couples TRBV5-6 to TRBJ2-7; the D gene TCRdb calls, TRBD2, cannot be checked with no DNA. The CDR3 is 13 residues long. Germline lookup yields CDR1 SGHDT and CDR2 YYEEEE.

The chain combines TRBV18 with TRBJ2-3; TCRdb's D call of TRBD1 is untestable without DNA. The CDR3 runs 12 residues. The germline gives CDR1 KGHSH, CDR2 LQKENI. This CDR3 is CASSAGTDTQYF.

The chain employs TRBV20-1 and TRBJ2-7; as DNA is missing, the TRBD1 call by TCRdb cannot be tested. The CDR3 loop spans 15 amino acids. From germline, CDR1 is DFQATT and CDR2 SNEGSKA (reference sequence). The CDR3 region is CSASGTGTAYYEQYF.

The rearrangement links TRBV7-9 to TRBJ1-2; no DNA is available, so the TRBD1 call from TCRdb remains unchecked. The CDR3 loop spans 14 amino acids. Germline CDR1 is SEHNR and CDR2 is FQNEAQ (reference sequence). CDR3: CASSFGDRAYGYTF. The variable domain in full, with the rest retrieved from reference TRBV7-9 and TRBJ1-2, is DTGVSQNPRHKITKRGQNVTFRCDPISEHNRLYWYRQTLGQGPEFLTYFQNEAQLEKSRLLSDRFSAERPKGSFSTLEIQRTEQGDSAMYLCASSFGDRAYGYTFGSGTRLTVV.

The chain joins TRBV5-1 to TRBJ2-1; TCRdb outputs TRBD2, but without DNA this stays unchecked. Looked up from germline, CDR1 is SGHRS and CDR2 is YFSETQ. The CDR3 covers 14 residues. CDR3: CASSFQGLAGEQFF.

The CDR3 here is CASSSGEGVYEQYF. The chain has TRBV7-9 and TRBJ2-7. The germline V gene encodes CDR1 SEHNR and CDR2 FQNEAQ (reference sequence). The CDR3 is made up of 14 amino acids.

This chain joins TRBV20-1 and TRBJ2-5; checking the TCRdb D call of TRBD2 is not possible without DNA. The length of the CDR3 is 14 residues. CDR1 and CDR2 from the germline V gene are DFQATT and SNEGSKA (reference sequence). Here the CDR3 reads CSAPTSGVQETQYF.

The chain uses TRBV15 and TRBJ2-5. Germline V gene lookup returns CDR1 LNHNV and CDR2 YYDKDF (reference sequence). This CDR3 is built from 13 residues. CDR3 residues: CATGEGYQETQYF.

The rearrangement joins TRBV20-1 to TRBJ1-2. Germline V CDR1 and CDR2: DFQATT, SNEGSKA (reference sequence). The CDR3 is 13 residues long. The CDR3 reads CSAKPGGIYGYTF.

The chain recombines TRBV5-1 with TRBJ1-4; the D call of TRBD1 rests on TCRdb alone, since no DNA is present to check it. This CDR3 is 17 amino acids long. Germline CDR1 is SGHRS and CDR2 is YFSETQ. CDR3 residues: CASSLGLQGLTNEKLFF.

The CDR3: CSARVYGGAYNEQFF. J is TRBJ2-1 and V is TRBV20-1; TCRdb designates TRBD1, a call that cannot be tested without DNA. The CDR3 sequence is 15 residues long. The germline CDR1 and CDR2 sequences are DFQATT and SNEGSKA (reference sequence).

CDR3 sequence reads: CASSFRGRENYGYTF. The gene calls are TRBV7-9 and TRBJ1-2. Per germline, CDR1 SEHNR and CDR2 FQNEAQ (reference sequence). This CDR3 is built from 15 residues. Together with reference TRBV7-9 and TRBJ1-2, the CDR3 gives the full variable domain: DTGVSQNPRHKITKRGQNVTFRCDPISEHNRLYWYRQTLGQGPEFLTYFQNEAQLEKSRLLSDRFSAERPKGSFSTLEIQRTEQGDSAMYLCASSFRGRENYGYTFGSGTRLTVV.

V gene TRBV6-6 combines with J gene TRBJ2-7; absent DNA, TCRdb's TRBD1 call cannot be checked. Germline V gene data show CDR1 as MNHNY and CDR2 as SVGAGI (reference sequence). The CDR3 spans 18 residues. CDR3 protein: CASSYSTVGQLYGYEQYF.

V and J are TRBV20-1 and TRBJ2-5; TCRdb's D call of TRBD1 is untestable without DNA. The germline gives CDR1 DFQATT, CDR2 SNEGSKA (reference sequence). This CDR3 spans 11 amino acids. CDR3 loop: CSQDRGDEQYF.

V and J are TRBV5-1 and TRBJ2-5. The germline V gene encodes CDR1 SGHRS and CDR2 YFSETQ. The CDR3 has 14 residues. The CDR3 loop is CASSFSVTQETQYF.

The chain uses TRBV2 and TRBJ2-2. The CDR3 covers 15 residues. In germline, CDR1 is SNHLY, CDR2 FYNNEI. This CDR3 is CASSESAVFGWELFF.

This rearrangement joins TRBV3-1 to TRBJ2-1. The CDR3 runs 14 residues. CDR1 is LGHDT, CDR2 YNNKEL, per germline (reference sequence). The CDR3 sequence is CASSHLDFAYEQFF.

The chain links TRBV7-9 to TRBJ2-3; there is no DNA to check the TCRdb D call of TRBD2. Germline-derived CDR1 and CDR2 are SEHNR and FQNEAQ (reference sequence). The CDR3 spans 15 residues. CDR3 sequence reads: CASSWSAGYTDTQYF. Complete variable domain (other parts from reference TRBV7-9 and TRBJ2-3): DTGVSQNPRHKITKRGQNVTFRCDPISEHNRLYWYRQTLGQGPEFLTYFQNEAQLEKSRLLSDRFSAERPKGSFSTLEIQRTEQGDSAMYLCASSWSAGYTDTQYFGPGTRLTVL.

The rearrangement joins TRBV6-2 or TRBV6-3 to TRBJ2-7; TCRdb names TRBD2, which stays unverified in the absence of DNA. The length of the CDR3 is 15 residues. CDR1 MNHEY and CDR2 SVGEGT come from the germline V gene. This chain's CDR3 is CASSQGTSGSYEQYF.

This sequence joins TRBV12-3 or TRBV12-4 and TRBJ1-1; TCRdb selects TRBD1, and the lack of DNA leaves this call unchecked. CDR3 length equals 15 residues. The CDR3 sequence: CASSFGTGVYTEAFF.

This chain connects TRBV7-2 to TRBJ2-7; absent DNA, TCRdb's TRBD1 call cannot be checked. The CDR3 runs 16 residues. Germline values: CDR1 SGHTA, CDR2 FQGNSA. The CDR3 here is CASCAGGVKVDDEQYF.